This record concerns one TCR beta chain sequence. The antigen is unknown. V was clipped by 3 bases and J by 0 bases, with 12 bases between them. The CDR3 covers 15 residues. Per the germline V gene, CDR1 is MNHEY and CDR2 is SMNVEV (reference sequence). Treatment here: 19 received Ad26.COV2.S at low or high dose, single or two shots; about 5 received placebo; per-sample allocation not given. It was on day 63 after the first vaccine or placebo injection that samples were taken. As its vector, the vaccine had Ad26, which expressed Wuhan-strain SARS-CoV-2 spike. Using immunoSEQ multiplex PCR, the repertoire was profiled, and TCRdb retains in-frame clones only, with some absent. The sample lists some 640,000 clones; roughly 90% were seen once. This entry comes from a study of Ad26.COV2.S vaccination and SARS-CoV-2 variants. Study overall: Enrolled in COV1001, the donor was in the Ad26.COV2.S trial arm, which received the vaccine. Overall study findings and caveats: Higher spike-specific TCR breadth was found in vaccine recipients than in placebo recipients. Vaccinees and placebo recipients showed similar non-spike TCR breadth.

The chain links TRBV27 to TRBJ2-7; D gene ambiguous. The receptor was isolated from a person aged 18 to 65 who received the Ad26.COV2.S COVID-19 vaccine or a placebo. Sample: peripheral blood, taken in a trial of Ad26.COV2.S vaccine versus placebo. The CDR3 here is CASSFGLGSSYEQYF. In nucleotides, the CDR3 is TGTGCCAGCAGTTTTGGGCTCGGCAGCTCCTACGAGCAGTACTTC.